This T cell receptor beta chain comes out of a study of tumor-infiltrating lymphocytes in localized non-small cell lung cancer. About the study: Patients included smokers and never-smokers with various histologies, some sampled after neoadjuvant chemotherapy. Tumor tissue and non-adjacent uninvolved lung came from each patient. Study results and caveats: Recurrence-free survival showed no association with tumor T-cell fraction. IM1 and IM2 tumors showed no difference in T-cell fraction.

This CDR3 region has 17 residues. With 2 bases clipped from V and 0 bases from J, the junction kept 7 bases outside the gene matches. Germline lookup yields CDR1 KGHSH and CDR2 LQKENI. Comment on this clone: Its antigen remains unknown.

The repertoire was sequenced with immunoSEQ multiplex PCR; TCRdb's copy has only in-frame clones and lacks some. This table holds around 17,000 clones, 70% to 85% found once. This clonotype originated in a human donor with non-small cell lung cancer. V usage is TRBV18 and J usage is TRBJ1-1; 9 bases align to TRBD1. Material for sequencing was lung tumor tissue. For the CDR3, the DNA is TGTGCCAGCTCACCATACAGGGGGCTCGGAATGAACACTGAAGCTTTCTTT. Its translation: CASSPYRGLGMNTEAFF.